These 26 T cell receptor beta chains were sequenced from one sample in a study of memory CD4+ T cells and cytomegalovirus serostatus. The sort gate was single viable CD3+CD4+CD8-CD45RO+ cells for memory CD4+ T cells. Clones were sequenced by immunoSEQ multiplex PCR, and TCRdb holds only the in-frame ones, with some missing. Of some 54,000 clones in the sample, 80% to 90% were seen once. The sequenced sample consisted of memory CD4+ T cells from blood. The receptors shown here come from an adult in good health and CMV-seropositive.

The chain combines TRBV11-2 with TRBJ1-4; D is unclear. The CDR3 contains 14 residues. Germline loops: CDR1 SGHAT, CDR2 FQNNGV. V dropped 3 bases and J dropped 0 bases, with 5 bases sitting between them. This CDR3 reads CASSLAATNEKLFF. In DNA form, the CDR3 reads TGTGCCAGCAGCTTGGCTGCAACTAATGAAAAACTGTTTTTT.

This clone was counted only a few times. The gene calls are TRBV6-6 and TRBJ1-4; no definite D call. The CDR3 sequence is 13 residues long. Germline CDR1 MNHNY, CDR2 SVGAGI (reference sequence). V lost 2 bases and J 8 bases, leaving 9 bases between the germline ends. The CDR3 loop reads CASSYGLREKLFF. The CDR3, as DNA: TGTGCCAGCAGTTACGGCTTAAGGGAAAAACTGTTTTTT.

The V gene is TRBV27, the J gene TRBJ2-3; 10 bases line up with TRBD1. The CDR3 totals 15 residues. Looked up from germline, CDR1 is MNHEY and CDR2 is SMNVEV (reference sequence). The J segment lost 7 bases and the V segment lost 5 bases, leaving 9 bases of the junction unmatched. DNA for the CDR3: TGTGCCAGCAGTCCACCGGGACAGGGGCGGAATACGCAGTATTTT. It specifies CASSPPGQGRNTQYF.

The chain recombines TRBV7-9 with TRBJ2-3, with 8 nucleotides matching TRBD2. V gave up 4 bases and J gave up 3 bases; unmatched junction bases: 6. Germline CDR1 SEHNR, CDR2 FQNEAQ (reference sequence). This CDR3 region has 15 residues. The CDR3 protein is CASSWRASGTDTQYF. The CDR3 DNA sequence: TGTGCCAGCAGCTGGCGGGCTAGCGGGACAGATACGCAGTATTTT.

This chain joins TRBV18 and TRBJ2-7; tentative D call: TRBD2 (5 bases). Looked up from germline, CDR1 is KGHSH and CDR2 is LQKENI. The CDR3 is 15 amino acids. Trimming cost V 5 bases and J 6 bases, with 20 bases left between them. CDR3 residues: CASSNLGILGSEQYF. The CDR3 nucleotides read TGTGCCAGCTCAAACCTCGGGATCCTTGGCTCCGAGCAGTACTTC.

V is TRBV7-2 and J is TRBJ2-4; D is unresolved. The length of the CDR3 is 13 residues. The germline V and J ends were trimmed by 1 base and 11 bases, with 12 bases remaining between them. The V gene's germline CDR1 is SGHTA and CDR2 FQGNSA. CDR3 sequence reads: CASSLESRYVQYF. The CDR3 nucleotides read TGTGCCAGCAGCTTAGAATCCAGATACGTTCAGTACTTC.

This clone showed up just once. The chain uses TRBV27 and TRBJ2-3; the D is unclear. Trimming removed 3 bases at V and 0 bases at J, with 7 bases between. The CDR3 is 14 amino acids. The germline CDR1 and CDR2 sequences are MNHEY and SMNVEV (reference sequence). CDR3 DNA sequence: TGTGCCAGCAGTTTGGTAGCTAGCACAGATACGCAGTATTTT. Protein sequence: CASSLVASTDTQYF.

Comments on this clone: The sample has other DNA sequences that encode this CDR3 too. The chain links TRBV5-1 to TRBJ2-5; D is unresolved. The length of the CDR3 is 12 residues. With 0 bases removed from V and 0 bases from J, the gap between germline ends came to 0 bases. Per germline, CDR1 SGHRS and CDR2 YFSETQ. DNA of the CDR3: TGCGCCAGCAGCTTGGACCAAGAGACCCAGTACTTC. Amino acid sequence: CASSLDQETQYF.

The genes are TRBV10-1 and TRBJ1-6; the D is unclear. The CDR3 spans 16 residues. Trimming stripped 4 bases from V and 9 bases from J, with 19 bases between. Germline CDR1 reads WNHNN; CDR2 reads SYGVQD (reference sequence). The CDR3 sequence: CASSVGVPLRSSPLHF. In DNA form, the CDR3 reads TGCGCCAGCAGTGTTGGGGTTCCGTTAAGGAGTTCACCCCTCCACTTT.

This clone was observed a single time. The rearrangement links TRBV5-6 to TRBJ2-1; TRBD1 matches at 8 bases. J lost 7 bases, V lost 4 bases, and 13 bases had no gene match. CDR3 length: 16 residues. Germline CDR1 is SGHDT and CDR2 is YYEEEE. DNA of the CDR3: TGTGCCAGCAGCAGCAGCTCCAGGGGGCCATGGAATGAGCAGTTCTTC. Translation gives CASSSSSRGPWNEQFF.

The J gene is TRBJ2-2, the V gene TRBV4-1, with TRBD1 matching 11 bases. With V trimmed by 0 bases and J by 4 bases, 4 bases remained unmatched. In germline, CDR1 is MGHRA, CDR2 YSYEKL. The CDR3 totals 17 residues. CDR3 bases: TGCGCCAGCAGCCAAGATGGACAGGGGGCTATCACCGGGGAGCTGTTTTTT. Translating it yields CASSQDGQGAITGELFF.

The V call is TRBV5-1, the J call TRBJ2-2; D might be TRBD2 (5 bases). The CDR3 runs to 14 residues. Germline V gene data show CDR1 as SGHRS and CDR2 as YFSETQ. V lost 0 bases and J 5 bases, leaving 8 bases between the germline ends. The CDR3 bases are TGCGCCAGCAGCTTGGCTACGGGAACCGGGGAGCTGTTTTTT. Translated: CASSLATGTGELFF.

The V call is TRBV27, the J call TRBJ1-4; TRBD1 is a possible D gene (5 bases). The CDR3 is 13 residues long. V was pared by 2 bases and J by 8 bases, with 9 bases between. Germline assignment: CDR1 MNHEY and CDR2 SMNVEV (reference sequence). The CDR3 loop reads CASSLLRGEKLFF. The CDR3 DNA reads TGTGCCAGCAGTTTACTTCGGGGCGAAAAACTGTTTTTT.

The chain has TRBV21-1 and TRBJ2-5; the table's TRBD2 call for D was not verified on the DNA. TRBV21-1 is a listed pseudogene. This CDR3 contains 14 residues. DNA for the CDR3: TGTGCCAGCAGCACCCGGAGGGGCGGGGAGACCCAGTACTTC. Amino acid sequence: CASSTRRGGETQYF.

J is TRBJ1-2 and V is TRBV28, with 7 bases that match TRBD1. The trim removed 5 bases at V and 8 bases at J, leaving 17 bases unmatched. The CDR3 loop spans 16 amino acids. Per germline, CDR1 MDHEN and CDR2 SYDVKM. CDR3 in amino acids: CASSKFGTASSGGYTF. The CDR3 DNA is TGTGCCAGCAGTAAATTCGGGACAGCCTCGTCGGGGGGCTACACCTTC.

This chain connects TRBV9 to TRBJ1-2, with TRBD1 identical over 7 bases. CDR3 size: 13 residues. The germline CDR1 and CDR2 sequences are SGDLS and YYNGEE. V shed 3 bases and J 4 bases; nucleotides not matched to a gene: 3. The CDR3 sequence: CASSGQGSYGYTF. DNA of the CDR3: TGTGCCAGCAGCGGACAGGGTTCCTATGGCTACACCTTC.

The rearrangement uses TRBV6-6 and TRBJ1-5; 7 bases line up with TRBD1. Trimming took 4 bases from V and 1 from J; bases not matched to a gene: 4. Germline lookup yields CDR1 MNHNY and CDR2 SVGAGI (reference sequence). CDR3 length: 15 amino acids. The CDR3 sequence: CASSSRQGSNQPQHF. The CDR3 nucleotides read TGTGCCAGCAGTTCTCGACAGGGAAGCAATCAGCCCCAGCATTTT.

Of note for this clone: The same CDR3 can be traced to other DNA sequences in this sample. This chain uses TRBV5-5 with TRBJ1-1; the match to TRBD1 covers 8 bases. The CDR3 contains 13 residues. From germline, CDR1 is SGHKS and CDR2 YYEKEE (reference sequence). V lost 4 bases, J lost 3 bases, and 2 bases stayed unmatched. DNA of the CDR3: TGTGCCAGCAGCATACAGGGGGACACTGAAGCTTTCTTT. Amino acids: CASSIQGDTEAFF.

The table lists this clone with a count of one. V is TRBV21-1 and J is TRBJ2-1; the DNA was not compared with TRBD2, the D call given in the table. TRBV21-1 is recorded as a pseudogene. The CDR3 is 15 residues long. CDR3 amino acids: CASSNRDSHYNEQFF. The CDR3 DNA reads as TGTGCCAGCAGCAACCGGGACTCCCACTACAATGAGCAGTTCTTC.

The chain couples TRBV19 to TRBJ2-2; D remains unclear. This CDR3 has 14 residues. Germline V gene lookup returns CDR1 LNHDA and CDR2 SQIVND (reference sequence). The V and J ends lost 0 bases and 7 bases respectively, with 9 bases between them. CDR3 DNA sequence: TGTGCCAGTAGTATAGACCACATTGGCGGGGAGCTGTTTTTT. It codes for CASSIDHIGGELFF.

The CDR3 sequence is CASSQTRGLADTDTQYF. The CDR3 DNA reads as TGTGCCAGCAGCCAAACCCGGGGACTAGCGGACACAGATACGCAGTATTTT. The chain links TRBV14 to TRBJ2-3; TRBD2 matches 11 bases. Germline CDR1 and CDR2: SGHDN and FVKESK. V was pared by 2 bases and J by 2 bases, with 6 bases of the junction left unmatched. This CDR3 region has 17 residues.

This chain connects TRBV25-1 to TRBJ2-2; D unresolved. V was trimmed by 7 bases and J by 9 bases, leaving 9 bases between them. The CDR3 sequence is 11 residues long. CDR1 is MGHDK, CDR2 SYGVNS, per germline. CDR3 sequence: CASTSSRELFF. DNA of the CDR3: TGTGCCAGCACGAGTAGTAGGGAGCTGTTTTTT.

V usage is TRBV18 and J usage is TRBJ2-3; 12 bases are shared with TRBD2. The germline CDR1 and CDR2 sequences are KGHSH and LQKENI. V lost 3 bases, J lost 2 bases, and 9 bases stayed unmatched. CDR3 length equals 18 residues. The CDR3 nucleotides are TGTGCCAGCTCACCTCCCCTCCGACTAGCGGGGGACACAGATACGCAGTATTTT. This gives the protein CASSPPLRLAGDTDTQYF. Together with reference TRBV18 and TRBJ2-3, the CDR3 gives the full variable domain: NAGVMQNPRHLVRRRGQEARLRCSPMKGHSHVYWYRQLPEEGLKFMVYLQKENIIDESGMPKERFSAEFPKEGPSILRIQQVVRGDSAAYFCASSPPLRLAGDTDTQYFGPGTRLTVL.

The rearrangement links TRBV5-5 to TRBJ1-2; 9 nucleotides line up with TRBD1. The CDR3 spans 15 residues. V lost 4 bases, J lost 2 bases, and 6 bases stayed unmatched. Germline CDR1 SGHKS, CDR2 YYEKEE (reference sequence). The CDR3 coding sequence is TGTGCCAGCAGCCAGGGACAGGGAGGGAACTATGGCTACACCTTC. Amino acid sequence: CASSQGQGGNYGYTF.

The DNA for the CDR3 is TGTGCCAGCAGCTTAAGAACGGGGGCTGGAAACACCATATATTTT. Amino acids: CASSLRTGAGNTIYF. The genes are TRBV7-6 and TRBJ1-3; a weak D match, TRBD1 (5 bases). CDR1 is SGHVS and CDR2 is FNYEAQ in the germline V gene. V was cut by 2 bases and J by 2 bases, with 10 bases left in between. CDR3 length: 15 amino acids.

This chain links TRBV27 with TRBJ2-3; a weak D match, TRBD2 (6 bases). Trimming took off 0 bases at V and 6 bases at J, with 13 bases between the two ends. CDR1 and CDR2 from the germline V gene are MNHEY and SMNVEV (reference sequence). This CDR3 is 15 amino acids long. CDR3 region: CASSLSSPGEDTQYF. CDR3 nucleotide sequence: TGTGCCAGCAGTTTATCGAGTCCGGGGGAGGATACGCAGTATTTT.